Listed below are T cell receptor beta chains from one sample, sequenced in a study of cytomegalovirus exposure and HLA in healthy donors. Profiling relied on immunoSEQ multiplex PCR, and the TCRdb table lists in-frame clones only, not all of them. The sample contains over 100,000 clones, roughly 90% of which appear only once. Sequenced sample: PBMCs. These receptors were obtained from a young woman in good health and CMV-seropositive. The CDR3 runs from the conserved cysteine through the conserved F or W. The D gene is left open where the match is weak. Size is omitted from some rows. Given values are once, few, many or a class for expanded clones.

J,D,length,V,size,DNA,CDR3
TRBJ2-5,TRBD1,14,TRBV9,.,TGTGCCAGCAGCGTAGGGGACAGCCAAGAGACCCAGTACTTC,CASSVGDSQETQYF
TRBJ2-3,TRBD1,15,TRBV4-1,.,TGCGCCAGCAGCCGACAGGGGCTAAGCACAGATACGCAGTATTTT,CASSRQGLSTDTQYF
TRBJ2-7,.,13,TRBV11-3,once,TGTGCCAGCAGCCTTCAGGGTTCCTACGAGCAGTACTTC,CASSLQGSYEQYF
TRBJ2-7,TRBD1,13,TRBV14,few,TGTGCCAGCAGCCAAGGACAGGGCTACGAGCAGTACTTC,CASSQGQGYEQYF
TRBJ2-3,TRBD2,15,TRBV6-5,.,TGTGCCAGCAGCCGGACTAGCGGGGGGGCCGGTACGCAGTATTTT,CASSRTSGGAGTQYF
TRBJ2-7,TRBD1,14,TRBV14,.,TGTGCCAGCAGCCAAGATTTGGGGGACAGTCGACAGTACTTC,CASSQDLGDSRQYF
TRBJ1-1,.,15,TRBV7-2,.,TGTGCCAGCAGCTTTCGCCGGGTGCTGAACACTGAAGCTTTCTTT,CASSFRRVLNTEAFF
TRBJ1-1,.,16,TRBV18,.,TGTGCCAGCTCACCTGCCTGGGGGGGGCTGAACACTGAAGCTTTCTTT,CASSPAWGGLNTEAFF
TRBJ1-1,.,13,TRBV7-3,.,TGTGCCAGCAGCTTACGGAGAGGCACTGAAGCTTTCTTT,CASSLRRGTEAFF
TRBJ2-3,TRBD1,17,TRBV14,.,TGTGCCAGCAGCCTAACCCTCGGACAGGGGAGCACAGATACGCAGTATTTT,CASSLTLGQGSTDTQYF
TRBJ2-1,.,14,TRBV7-8,.,TGTGCCAGCAGCTCACGAGGGCCTTACAATGAGCAGTTCTTC,CASSSRGPYNEQFF
TRBJ2-7,TRBD2,15,TRBV6-1,.,TGTGCCAGCAGTGAGAAACTAGCGGGGTCCTACGAGCAGTACTTC,CASSEKLAGSYEQYF
TRBJ2-3,.,14,TRBV30,.,TGTGCCTGGAGTGACTCTGGGCAAGCAGATACGCAGTATTTT,CAWSDSGQADTQYF
TRBJ1-1,TRBD1,14,TRBV7-9,few,TGTGCCAGCAGCCCACAGGGGGCGTCAGGTGAAGCTTTCTTT,CASSPQGASGEAFF
TRBJ2-7,.,13,TRBV2,.,TGTGCCAGCACCCCGCGGCTCTCCTACGAGCAGTACTTC,CASTPRLSYEQYF
TRBJ1-1,.,13,TRBV5-4,.,TGTGCCAGCAGTTTTACAGAGAACACTGAAGCTTTCTTT,CASSFTENTEAFF
TRBJ2-7,TRBD1,15,TRBV5-1,.,TGCGCCAGCAGACATTCGGCGACAGGGCCCTACGAGCAGTACTTC,CASRHSATGPYEQYF
TRBJ2-1,.,15,TRBV4-1,.,TGCGCCAGCAGCCGTCTAGAAAGGTCCTACAATGAGCAGTTCTTC,CASSRLERSYNEQFF
TRBJ2-7,TRBD2,14,TRBV2,.,TGTGCCAGCAGCAATCTAGCGGGGACCTACGAGCAGTACTTC,CASSNLAGTYEQYF
TRBJ2-7,.,15,TRBV9,.,TGTGCCAGCAGCAAAACAGGGTCGAGCTCCTACGAGCAGTACTTC,CASSKTGSSSYEQYF
TRBJ1-2,.,12,TRBV19,.,TGTGCCAGTAAACAGGGTAACTATGGCTACACCTTC,CASKQGNYGYTF
TRBJ1-2,TRBD1,15,TRBV5-6,.,TGTGCCAGCAGCCCCAGGGACAGGGGGCTCTATGGCTACACCTTC,CASSPRDRGLYGYTF
TRBJ1-2,TRBD1,15,TRBV7-9,.,TGTGCCAGCAGCCCGTCCCTTGTAGGGGGCGGCGGCTACACCTTC,CASSPSLVGGGGYTF
TRBJ2-1,TRBD1,15,TRBV5-6,.,TGTGCCAGCAGCGAACCCGGGACAGGGGTGAATGAGCAGTTCTTC,CASSEPGTGVNEQFF
TRBJ2-7,.,13,TRBV4-2,.,TGTGCCAGCAGATATAGCGCAGCGGGCGAGCAGTACTTC,CASRYSAAGEQYF
TRBJ2-7,.,14,TRBV10-3,.,TGTGCCATCAGTGAGTCTATCACAATCTACGAGCAGTACTTC,CAISESITIYEQYF
TRBJ2-3,.,15,TRBV13,.,TGTGCCAGCAGCTTATTGGGGGGACGCCCGGATACGCAGTATTTT,CASSLLGGRPDTQYF
TRBJ2-7,.,17,TRBV21-1,.,TGTGCCAGCAGCAAAGCGCGGAGAACTAGCGGATCCTACGAGCAGTACTTC,CASSKARRTSGSYEQYF
TRBJ2-3,.,16,TRBV5-4,.,TGTGCCAGCAGCTCTGCGGGGCTAGCAGCCACAGATACGCAGTATTTT,CASSSAGLAATDTQYF
TRBJ2-1,.,15,TRBV9,.,TGTGCCAGCAGCGTAGAGGGGGGGAGAGTCCGTGAGCAGTTCTTC,CASSVEGGRVREQFF
TRBJ1-4,TRBD1,13,TRBV5-4,few,TGTGCCAGCGGCGGACAGGGGGTTGAAAAACTGTTTTTT,CASGGQGVEKLFF
TRBJ1-1,.,11,TRBV11-2,few,TGTGCCAGCAGCCACGGGGCTGAAGCTTTCTTT,CASSHGAEAFF
TRBJ2-7,TRBD2,16,TRBV7-6,.,TGTGCCAGCAGCTTTGGGGGGGAAGCCTCGTCCTACGAGCAGTACTTC,CASSFGGEASSYEQYF
TRBJ2-3,.,17,TRBV7-2,.,TGTGCCAGCAGCTTAGATGGTAAAGCGGCATACACAGATACGCAGTATTTT,CASSLDGKAAYTDTQYF
TRBJ2-1,TRBD1,15,TRBV18,.,TGTGCCAGCTCACCACAGGGGGCGACCTACAATGAGCAGTTCTTC,CASSPQGATYNEQFF
TRBJ2-7,TRBD1,13,TRBV13,.,TGTGCCAGCAGCCCAACAGGGGGATACGAGCAGTACTTC,CASSPTGGYEQYF